The 2 T cell receptor beta chains below come from one sample, sequenced in a study of PD-L1 blockade in urothelial cancer. The time point is: pretreatment peripheral blood. Profiling relied on immunoSEQ multiplex PCR, and the TCRdb table lists in-frame clones only, not all of them. The repertoire has 95,000 to 100,000 clones, about nine tenths of them found once; the top ten carry approximately 2%. Sequenced material: PBMCs, taken around atezolizumab (anti-PD-L1) treatment. The receptors were sampled from a man aged 60 to 69 with urothelial cancer.

This clone was observed a handful of times. The chain has TRBV7-6 and TRBJ2-3, with 12 nucleotides matching TRBD2. This CDR3 region has 19 residues. J gave up 0 bases and V 3 bases, and 10 bases lay outside the gene matches. Germline V CDR1 and CDR2: SGHVS, FNYEAQ. The chain's CDR3 is CASSLGASGGAGSTDTQYF. The DNA for the CDR3 is TGTGCCAGCAGCTTGGGGGCTAGCGGGGGGGCCGGCAGCACAGATACGCAGTATTTT.

The chain combines TRBV9 with TRBJ2-2; a weak D match, TRBD2 (6 bases). Trimming removed 0 bases from V and 3 bases from J, with 12 bases in between. This CDR3 has 16 amino acids. Germline V lookup: CDR1 SGDLS, CDR2 YYNGEE. The CDR3 spells CASSVVTGVDTGELFF. The CDR3 coding sequence is TGTGCCAGCAGCGTAGTAACGGGAGTAGACACCGGGGAGCTGTTTTTT.